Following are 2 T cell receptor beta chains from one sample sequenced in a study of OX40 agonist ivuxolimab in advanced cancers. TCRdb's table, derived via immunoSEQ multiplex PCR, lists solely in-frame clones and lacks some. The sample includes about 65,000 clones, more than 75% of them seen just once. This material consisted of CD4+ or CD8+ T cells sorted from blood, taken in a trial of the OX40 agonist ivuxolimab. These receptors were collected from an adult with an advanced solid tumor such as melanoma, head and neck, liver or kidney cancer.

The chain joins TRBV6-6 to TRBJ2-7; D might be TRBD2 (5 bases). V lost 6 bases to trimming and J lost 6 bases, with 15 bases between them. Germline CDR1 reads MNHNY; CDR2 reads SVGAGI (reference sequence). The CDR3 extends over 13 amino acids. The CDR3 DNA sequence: TGTGCCAGCAGCAACCCTCGGGCGGGCGAGCAGTACTTC. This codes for CASSNPRAGEQYF.

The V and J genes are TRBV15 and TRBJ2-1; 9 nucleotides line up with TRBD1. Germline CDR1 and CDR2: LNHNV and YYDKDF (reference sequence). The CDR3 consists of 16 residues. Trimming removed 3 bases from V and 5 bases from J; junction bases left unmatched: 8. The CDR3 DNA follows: TGTGCCACCAGCAGTCCCGGGACAGGGCGGCACAATGAGCAGTTCTTC. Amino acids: CATSSPGTGRHNEQFF.